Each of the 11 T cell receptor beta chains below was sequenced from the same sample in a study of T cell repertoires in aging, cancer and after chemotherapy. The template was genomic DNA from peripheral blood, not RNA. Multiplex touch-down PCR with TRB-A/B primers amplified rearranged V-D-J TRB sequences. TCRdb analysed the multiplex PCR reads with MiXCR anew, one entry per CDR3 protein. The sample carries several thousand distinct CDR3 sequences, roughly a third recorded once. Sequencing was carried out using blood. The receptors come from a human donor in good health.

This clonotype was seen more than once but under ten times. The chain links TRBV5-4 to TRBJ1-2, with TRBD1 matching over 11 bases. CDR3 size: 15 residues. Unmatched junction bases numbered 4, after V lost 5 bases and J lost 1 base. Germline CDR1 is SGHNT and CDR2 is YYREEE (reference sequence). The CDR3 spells CASSGTGGFNYGYTF. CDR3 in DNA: TGTGCCAGCAGTGGGACAGGGGGTTTTAACTATGGCTACACCTTC.

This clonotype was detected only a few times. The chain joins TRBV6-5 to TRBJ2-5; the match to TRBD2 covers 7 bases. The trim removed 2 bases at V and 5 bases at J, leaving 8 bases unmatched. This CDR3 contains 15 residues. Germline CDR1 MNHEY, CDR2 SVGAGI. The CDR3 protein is CASSYGAGVTETQYF. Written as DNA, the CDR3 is TGTGCCAGCAGTTACGGGGCGGGGGTCACGGAGACCCAGTACTTC.

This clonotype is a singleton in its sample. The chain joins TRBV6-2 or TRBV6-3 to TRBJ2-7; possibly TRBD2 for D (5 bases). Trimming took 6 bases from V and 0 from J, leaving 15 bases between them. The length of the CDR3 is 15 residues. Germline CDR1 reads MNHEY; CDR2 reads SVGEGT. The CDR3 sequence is CASRLRTGSSYEQYF. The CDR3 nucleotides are TGTGCCAGCAGACTCCGGACGGGGAGCTCCTACGAGCAGTACTTC.

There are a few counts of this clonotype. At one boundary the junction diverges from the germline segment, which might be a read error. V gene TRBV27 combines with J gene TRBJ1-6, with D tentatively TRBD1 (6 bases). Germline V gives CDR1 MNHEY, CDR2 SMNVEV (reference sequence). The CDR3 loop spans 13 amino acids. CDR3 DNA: TGTGGCAGCAGAACGGGGGCTTATTCACCCCTCCACTTT. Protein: CGSRTGAYSPLHF.

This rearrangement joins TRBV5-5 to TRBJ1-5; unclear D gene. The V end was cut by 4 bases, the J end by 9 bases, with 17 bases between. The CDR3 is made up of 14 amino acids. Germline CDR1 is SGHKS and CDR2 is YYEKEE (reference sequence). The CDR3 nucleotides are TGTGCCAGCAGCCCGTCACCGGGAAACCCGCCCCAGCATTTT. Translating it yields CASSPSPGNPPQHF.

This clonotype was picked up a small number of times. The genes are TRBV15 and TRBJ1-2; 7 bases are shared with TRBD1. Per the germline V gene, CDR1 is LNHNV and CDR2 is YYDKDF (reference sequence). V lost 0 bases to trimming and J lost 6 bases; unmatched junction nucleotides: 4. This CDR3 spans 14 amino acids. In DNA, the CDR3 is TGTGCCACCAGCAGAGATAATACAGGGGATGGCTACACCTTC. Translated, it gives CATSRDNTGDGYTF.

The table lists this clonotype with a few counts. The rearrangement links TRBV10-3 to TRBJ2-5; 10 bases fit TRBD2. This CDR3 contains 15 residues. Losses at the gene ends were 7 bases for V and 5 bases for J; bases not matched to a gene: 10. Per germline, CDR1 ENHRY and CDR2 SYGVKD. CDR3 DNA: TGTGCCATCAAGGGCGAGCGGGGGGGCCGGGAGACCCAGTACTTC. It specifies CAIKGERGGRETQYF.

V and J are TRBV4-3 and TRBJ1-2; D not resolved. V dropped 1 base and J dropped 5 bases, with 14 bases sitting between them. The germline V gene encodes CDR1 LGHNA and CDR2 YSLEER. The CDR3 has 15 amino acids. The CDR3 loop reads CASSQGGRSGYGYTF. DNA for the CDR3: TGCGCCAGCAGCCAAGGAGGACGCTCGGGGTATGGCTACACCTTC.

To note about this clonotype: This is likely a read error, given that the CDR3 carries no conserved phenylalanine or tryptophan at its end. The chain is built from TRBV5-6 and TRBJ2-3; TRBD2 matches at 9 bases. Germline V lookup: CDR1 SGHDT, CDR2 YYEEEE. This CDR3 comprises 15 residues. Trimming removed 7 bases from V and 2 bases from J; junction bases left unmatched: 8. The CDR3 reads CASQQTSGYTDTQYL. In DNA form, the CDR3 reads TGTGCCAGCCAACAGACTAGCGGCTACACAGATACGCAGTATTTA.

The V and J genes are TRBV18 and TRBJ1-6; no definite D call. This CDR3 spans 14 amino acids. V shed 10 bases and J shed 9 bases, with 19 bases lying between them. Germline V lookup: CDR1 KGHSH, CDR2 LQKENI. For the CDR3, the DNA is TGTGCCACCTGGTCGGGTTCCGCTTCTTCACCCCTCCACTTT. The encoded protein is CATWSGSASSPLHF. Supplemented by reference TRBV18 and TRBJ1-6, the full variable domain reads NAGVMQNPRHLVRRRGQEARLRCSPMKGHSHVYWYRQLPEEGLKFMVYLQKENIIDESGMPKERFSAEFPKEGPSILRIQQVVRGDSAAYFCATWSGSASSPLHFGNGTRLTVT.

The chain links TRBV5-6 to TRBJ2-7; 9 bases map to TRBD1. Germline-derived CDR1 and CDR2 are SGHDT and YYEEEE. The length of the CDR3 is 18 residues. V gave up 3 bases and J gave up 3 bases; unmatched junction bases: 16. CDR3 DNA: TGTGCCAGCAGCTCCAACAGGGGGCTGGTCGGCGACCTCTACGAGCAGTACTTC. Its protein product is CASSSNRGLVGDLYEQYF.